This T cell receptor beta chain is from a study of CD8 T cells in ankylosing spondylitis. The germline V gene has CDR1 MDHEN and CDR2 SYDVKM. Trimming pared 5 bases from V and 4 bases from J, leaving 24 bases between. CDR3 length: 18 residues. TCRdb ran MiXCR on the 5' RACE reads and lists one entry per CDR3 protein. Of more than 300,000 distinct CDR3 sequences in the sample, 11% were seen once. The origin of this receptor is a female donor with ankylosing spondylitis or in good health (not recorded which). The rearrangement joins TRBV28 to TRBJ1-5, with D possibly matching TRBD1 (6 bases). The sample taken for sequencing was blood, either unsorted or a sorted T cell fraction (not recorded which). The CDR3 is CASSPWEQGLGGNQPQHF. The CDR3 DNA follows: TGTGCCAGCAGTCCCTGGGAACAGGGTTTGGGTGGGAATCAGCCCCAGCATTTT.